This T cell receptor (beta chain) was recovered during a study of regulatory T cells in long-lasting Graves disease. Study-level background: The definition of persistent Graves' disease was over 5 years of antithyroid drugs with positive TSH receptor antibodies. The study's findings and limits: Persistent cases favored TRBV28, TRBJ1-2 and TRBJ2-5.

Time point indicated: persistent/refractory GD, antithyroid drugs over 5 years with positive TRAb. Extracted RNA from PBMCs served as the source of the TCR library. The guidelines of the American Thyroid Association were the basis for diagnosing Graves' disease. Germline V CDR1 and CDR2: SGHTA, FQGNSA. V was pared by 1 base and J by 3 bases, with 16 bases between. There are 16 residues in the CDR3. Arm-PCR of CDR3 regions with iRepertoire HTBI primers generated TCR beta libraries. MiXCR, run by TCRdb on the multiplex PCR reads, gives a single entry per CDR3 protein. The sample has roughly 450,000 distinct CDR3 sequences, about 20% seen once; the top ten hold roughly 28%. With respect to this clonotype: Its antigen is currently unknown.

The TCR sequence derives from a female donor with Graves disease. This material consisted of peripheral blood mononuclear cells (PBMCs), taken when the disease was refractory, from a patient treated with antithyroid drugs. V and J are TRBV7-2 and TRBJ2-7, with D maybe TRBD2 (6 bases). The CDR3 DNA sequence: TGTGCCAGCAGCTTAGAGGACATCCCGGAGGGCTACGAGCAGTACTTC. It specifies CASSLEDIPEGYEQYF.